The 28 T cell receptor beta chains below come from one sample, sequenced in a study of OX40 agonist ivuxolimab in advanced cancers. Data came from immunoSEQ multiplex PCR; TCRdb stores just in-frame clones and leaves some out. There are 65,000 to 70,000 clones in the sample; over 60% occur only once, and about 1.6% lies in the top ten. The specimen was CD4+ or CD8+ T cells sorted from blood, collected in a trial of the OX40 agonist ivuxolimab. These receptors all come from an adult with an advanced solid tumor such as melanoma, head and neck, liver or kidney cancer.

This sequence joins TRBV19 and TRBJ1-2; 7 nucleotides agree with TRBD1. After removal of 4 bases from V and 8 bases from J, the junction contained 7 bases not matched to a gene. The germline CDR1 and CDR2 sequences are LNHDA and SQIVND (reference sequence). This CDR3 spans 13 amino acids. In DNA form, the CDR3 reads TGTGCCAGTAGTACGACAGGGTTCGTAGGCTACACCTTC. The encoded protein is CASSTTGFVGYTF.

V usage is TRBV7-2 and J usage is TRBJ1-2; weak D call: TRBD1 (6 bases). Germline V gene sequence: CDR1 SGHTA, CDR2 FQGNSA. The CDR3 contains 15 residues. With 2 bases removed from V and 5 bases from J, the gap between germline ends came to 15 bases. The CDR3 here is CASSLRFGTQYGYTF. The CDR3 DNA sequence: TGTGCCAGCAGCTTACGGTTCGGGACACAGTATGGCTACACCTTC.

This CDR3 is CASSGIHSYGYTF. The CDR3 nucleotides are TGTGCCAGCAGTGGGATACACAGCTATGGCTACACCTTC. The chain uses TRBV6-6 and TRBJ1-2, with D unclear. The CDR3 is made up of 13 amino acids. The germline V gene encodes CDR1 MNHNY and CDR2 SVGAGI (reference sequence). V was cut by 5 bases and J by 4 bases, with 11 bases left in between.

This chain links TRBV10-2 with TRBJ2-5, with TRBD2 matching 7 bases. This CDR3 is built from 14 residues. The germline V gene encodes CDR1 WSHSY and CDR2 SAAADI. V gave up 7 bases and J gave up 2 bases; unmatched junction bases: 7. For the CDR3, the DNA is TGCGCCAGCAACGACGGGGAGGGACAAGAGACCCAGTACTTC. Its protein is CASNDGEGQETQYF.

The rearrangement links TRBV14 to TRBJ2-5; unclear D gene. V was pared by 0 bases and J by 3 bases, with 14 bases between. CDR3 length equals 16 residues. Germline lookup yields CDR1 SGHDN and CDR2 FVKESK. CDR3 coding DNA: TGTGCCAGCAGCCAAGAAGGTTGGAACAGAGAAGAGACCCAGTACTTC. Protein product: CASSQEGWNREETQYF.

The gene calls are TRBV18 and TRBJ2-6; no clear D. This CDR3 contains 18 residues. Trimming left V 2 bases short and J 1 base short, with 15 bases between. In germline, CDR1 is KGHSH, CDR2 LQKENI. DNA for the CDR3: TGTGCCAGCTCACCAACATCCAGGTATCCGTCTGGGGCCAACGTCCTGACTTTC. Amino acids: CASSPTSRYPSGANVLTF.

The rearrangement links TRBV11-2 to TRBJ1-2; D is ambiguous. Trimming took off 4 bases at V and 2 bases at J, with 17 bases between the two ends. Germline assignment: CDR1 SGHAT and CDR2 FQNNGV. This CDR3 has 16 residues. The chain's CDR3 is CASSYSLRAENYGYTF. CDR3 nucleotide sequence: TGTGCCAGCAGCTATTCGCTGCGGGCAGAGAACTATGGCTACACCTTC.

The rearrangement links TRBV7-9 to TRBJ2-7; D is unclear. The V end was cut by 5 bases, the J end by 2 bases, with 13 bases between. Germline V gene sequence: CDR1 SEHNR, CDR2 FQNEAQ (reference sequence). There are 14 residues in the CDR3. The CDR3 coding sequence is TGTGCCAGCAGCCAACCGGTTAGGCCCTACGAGCAGTACTTC. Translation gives CASSQPVRPYEQYF.

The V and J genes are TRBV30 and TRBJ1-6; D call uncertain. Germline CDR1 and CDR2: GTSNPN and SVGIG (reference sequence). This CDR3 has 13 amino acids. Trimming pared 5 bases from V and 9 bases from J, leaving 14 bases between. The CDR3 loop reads CAWAMAWGSPLHF. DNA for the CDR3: TGTGCCTGGGCAATGGCATGGGGTTCACCCCTCCACTTT. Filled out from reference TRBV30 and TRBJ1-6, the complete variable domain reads SQTIHQWPATLVQPVGSPLSLECTVEGTSNPNLYWYRQAAGRGLQLLFYSVGIGQISSEVPQNLSASRPQDRQFILSSKKLLLSDSGFYLCAWAMAWGSPLHFGNGTRLTVT.

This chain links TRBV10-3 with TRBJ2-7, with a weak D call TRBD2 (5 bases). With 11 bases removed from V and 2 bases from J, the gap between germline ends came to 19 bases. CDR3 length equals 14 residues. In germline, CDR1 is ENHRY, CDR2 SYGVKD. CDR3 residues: CAYRRDVAPYEQYF. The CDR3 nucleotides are TGTGCCTACCGACGGGATGTGGCTCCCTACGAGCAGTACTTC.

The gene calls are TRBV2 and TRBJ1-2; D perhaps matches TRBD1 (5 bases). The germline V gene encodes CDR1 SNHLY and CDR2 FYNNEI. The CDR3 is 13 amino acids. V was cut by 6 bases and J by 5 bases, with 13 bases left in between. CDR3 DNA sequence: TGTGCCAGCAGACGGCAGGGAATATATGGCTACACCTTC. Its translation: CASRRQGIYGYTF. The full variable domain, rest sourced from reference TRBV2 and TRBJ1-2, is EPEVTQTPSHQVTQMGQEVILRCVPISNHLYFYWYRQILGQKVEFLVSFYNNEISEKSEIFDDQFSVERPDGSNFTLKIRSTKLEDSAMYFCASRRQGIYGYTFGSGTRLTVV.

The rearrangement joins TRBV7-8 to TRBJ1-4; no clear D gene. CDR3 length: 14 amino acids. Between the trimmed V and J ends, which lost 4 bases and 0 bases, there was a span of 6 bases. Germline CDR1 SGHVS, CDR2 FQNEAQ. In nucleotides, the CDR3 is TGTGCCAGCAGCTCGCGCACAACTAATGAAAAACTGTTTTTT. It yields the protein CASSSRTTNEKLFF. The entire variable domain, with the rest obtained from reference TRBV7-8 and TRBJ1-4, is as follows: GAGVSQSPRYKVAKRGQDVALRCDPISGHVSLFWYQQALGQGPEFLTYFQNEAQLDKSGLPSDRFFAERPEGSVSTLKIQRTQQEDSAVYLCASSSRTTNEKLFFGSGTQLSVL.

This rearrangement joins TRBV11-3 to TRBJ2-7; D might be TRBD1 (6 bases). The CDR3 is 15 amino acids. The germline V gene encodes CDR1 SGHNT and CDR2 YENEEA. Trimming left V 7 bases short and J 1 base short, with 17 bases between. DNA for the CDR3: TGTGCCAGCAACAAGCAGGGGCTAGGATCCTACGAGCAGTACTTC. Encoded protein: CASNKQGLGSYEQYF. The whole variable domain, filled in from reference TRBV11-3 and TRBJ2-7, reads EAGVVQSPRYKIIEKKQPVAFWCNPISGHNTLYWYLQNLGQGPELLIRYENEEAVDDSQLPKDRFSAERLKGVDSTLKIQPAELGDSAVYLCASNKQGLGSYEQYFGPGTRLTVT.

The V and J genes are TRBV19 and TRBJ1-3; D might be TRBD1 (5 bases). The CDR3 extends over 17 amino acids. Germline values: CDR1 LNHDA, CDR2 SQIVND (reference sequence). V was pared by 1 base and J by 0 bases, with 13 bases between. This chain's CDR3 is CASSIVSDTGSGNTIYF. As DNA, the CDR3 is TGTGCCAGTAGTATAGTTTCGGACACGGGCTCTGGAAACACCATATATTTT.

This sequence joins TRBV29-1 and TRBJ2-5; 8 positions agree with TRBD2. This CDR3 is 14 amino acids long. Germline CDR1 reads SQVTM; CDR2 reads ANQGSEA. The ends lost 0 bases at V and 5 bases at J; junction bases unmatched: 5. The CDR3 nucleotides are TGCAGCGTTGAAGAGTTTGGCGGGGGGGAGACCCAGTACTTC. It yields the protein CSVEEFGGGETQYF.

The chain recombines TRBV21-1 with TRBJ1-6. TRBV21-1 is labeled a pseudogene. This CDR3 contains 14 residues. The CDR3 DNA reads TGTGCCAGCAGCAAAGCAAGGCGGGGTTCACCCCTCCACTTT. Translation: CASSKARRGSPLHF.

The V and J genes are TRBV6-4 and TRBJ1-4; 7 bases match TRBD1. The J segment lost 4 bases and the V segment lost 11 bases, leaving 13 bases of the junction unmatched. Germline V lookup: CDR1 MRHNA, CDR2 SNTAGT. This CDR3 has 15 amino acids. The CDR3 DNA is TGTGCCGGAGTAGGAGCGGGACAGAGTAATGAAAAACTGTTTTTT. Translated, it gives CAGVGAGQSNEKLFF.

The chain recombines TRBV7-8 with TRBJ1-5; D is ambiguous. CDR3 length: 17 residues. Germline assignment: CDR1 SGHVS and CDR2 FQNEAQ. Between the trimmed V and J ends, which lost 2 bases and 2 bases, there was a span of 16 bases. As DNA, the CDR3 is TGTGCCAGCAGCTTAAACCAAGATTCCGTACGCAATCAGCCCCAGCATTTT. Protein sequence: CASSLNQDSVRNQPQHF.

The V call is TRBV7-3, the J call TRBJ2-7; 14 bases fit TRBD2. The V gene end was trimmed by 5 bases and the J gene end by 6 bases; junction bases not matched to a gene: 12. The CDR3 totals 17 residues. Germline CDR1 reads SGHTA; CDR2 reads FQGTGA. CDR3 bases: TGTGCCAGCAGCCCCAGGGGACTAGCGGGGGCTCCAGTCGAGCAGTACTTC. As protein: CASSPRGLAGAPVEQYF.

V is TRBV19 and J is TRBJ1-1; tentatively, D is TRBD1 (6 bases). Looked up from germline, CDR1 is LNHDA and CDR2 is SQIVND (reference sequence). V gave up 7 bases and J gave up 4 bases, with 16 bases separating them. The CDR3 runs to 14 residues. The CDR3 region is CASTEQGFSTEAFF. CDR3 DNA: TGTGCCAGTACCGAACAGGGTTTTAGCACTGAAGCTTTCTTT.

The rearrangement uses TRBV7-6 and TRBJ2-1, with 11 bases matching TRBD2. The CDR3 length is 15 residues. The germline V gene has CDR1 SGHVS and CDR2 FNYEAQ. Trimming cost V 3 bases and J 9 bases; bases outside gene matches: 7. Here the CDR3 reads CASSFSGGALSEQFF. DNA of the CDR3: TGTGCCAGCAGCTTTAGCGGGGGGGCATTGAGTGAGCAGTTCTTC.

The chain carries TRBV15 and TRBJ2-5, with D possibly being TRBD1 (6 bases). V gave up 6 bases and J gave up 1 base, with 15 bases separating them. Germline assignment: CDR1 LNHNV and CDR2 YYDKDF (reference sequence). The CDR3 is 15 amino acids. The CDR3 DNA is TGTGCCACCAGTGGGGACACGACGCGCCAAGAGACCCAGTACTTC. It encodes CATSGDTTRQETQYF.

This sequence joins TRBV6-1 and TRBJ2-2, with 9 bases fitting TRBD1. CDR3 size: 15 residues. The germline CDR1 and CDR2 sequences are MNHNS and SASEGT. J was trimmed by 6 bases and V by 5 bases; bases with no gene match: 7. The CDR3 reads CASSPGQGTSGELFF. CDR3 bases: TGTGCCAGCAGTCCGGGACAGGGTACGTCCGGGGAGCTGTTTTTT.

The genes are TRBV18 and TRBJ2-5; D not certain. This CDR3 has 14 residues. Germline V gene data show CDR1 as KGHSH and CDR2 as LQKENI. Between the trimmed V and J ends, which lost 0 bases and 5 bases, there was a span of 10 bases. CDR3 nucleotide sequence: TGTGCCAGCTCACCACCGTCCGGATCGGAGACCCAGTACTTC. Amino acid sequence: CASSPPSGSETQYF.

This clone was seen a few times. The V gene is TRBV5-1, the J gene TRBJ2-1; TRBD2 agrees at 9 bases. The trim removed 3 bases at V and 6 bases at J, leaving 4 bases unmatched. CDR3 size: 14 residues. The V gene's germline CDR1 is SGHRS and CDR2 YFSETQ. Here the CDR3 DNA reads TGCGCCAGCAGCTCCAGCGGGGGGAGCAATGAGCAGTTCTTC. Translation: CASSSSGGSNEQFF. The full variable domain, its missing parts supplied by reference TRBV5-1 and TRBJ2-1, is KAGVTQTPRYLIKTRGQQVTLSCSPISGHRSVSWYQQTPGQGLQFLFEYFSETQRNKGNFPGRFSGRQFSNSRSEMNVSTLELGDSALYLCASSSSGGSNEQFFGPGTRLTVL.

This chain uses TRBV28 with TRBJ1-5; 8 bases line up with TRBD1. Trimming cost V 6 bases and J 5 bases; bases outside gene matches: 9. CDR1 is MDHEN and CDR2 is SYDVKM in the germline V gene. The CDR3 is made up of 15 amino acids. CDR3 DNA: TGTGCCAGCAGCACAGGACAGGGTGAATATCAGCCCCAGCATTTT. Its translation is CASSTGQGEYQPQHF.

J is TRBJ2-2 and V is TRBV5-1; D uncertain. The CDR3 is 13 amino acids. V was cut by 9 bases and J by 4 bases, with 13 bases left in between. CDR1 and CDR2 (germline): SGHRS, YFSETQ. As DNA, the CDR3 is TGCGCCACCACTATCTCAATCACCGGGGAGCTGTTTTTT. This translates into CATTISITGELFF.

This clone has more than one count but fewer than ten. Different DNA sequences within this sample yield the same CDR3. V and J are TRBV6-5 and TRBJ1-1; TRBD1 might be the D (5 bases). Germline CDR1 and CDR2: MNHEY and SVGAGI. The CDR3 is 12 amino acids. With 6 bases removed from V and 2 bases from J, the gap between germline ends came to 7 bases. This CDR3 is CASRTGNTEAFF. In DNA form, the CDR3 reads TGTGCCAGCAGAACAGGAAACACTGAAGCTTTCTTT.